This entry lists 16 T cell receptor beta chains sequenced from one sample in a study of cytomegalovirus exposure and HLA in healthy donors. Use of 60 Vbeta and 13 Jbeta primers characterized the PCR. Using immunoSEQ multiplex PCR, the repertoire was profiled, and TCRdb retains in-frame clones only, with some absent. The sample holds roughly 130,000 clones, roughly 71% seen once. The material sequenced was PBMCs. These receptors were obtained from a woman between 45 and 60 years old in good health and CMV-seropositive.

Written as DNA, the CDR3 is TGCGCCAGCAGCCACGGGACAGGGTTGGCCGAGCAGTACTTC. As protein: CASSHGTGLAEQYF. This chain uses TRBV4-1 with TRBJ2-5; 9 bases fit TRBD1. The J call may be incorrect, as the DNA end agrees better with TRBJ2-7. This CDR3 is built from 14 residues. CDR1 is MGHRA and CDR2 is YSYEKL in the germline V gene.

The rearrangement uses TRBV15 and TRBJ2-3; D uncertain. Germline V gene sequence: CDR1 LNHNV, CDR2 YYDKDF (reference sequence). Trimming cost V 3 bases and J 5 bases, with 18 bases left between them. This CDR3 has 16 amino acids. Here the CDR3 DNA reads TGTGCCACCAGCAGGTCCCTTAGCAACCTTGTAGATACGCAGTATTTT. Its translation: CATSRSLSNLVDTQYF.

The chain employs TRBV7-9 and TRBJ2-1; 7 nucleotides agree with TRBD1. The V gene end was trimmed by 3 bases and the J gene end by 4 bases; junction bases not matched to a gene: 6. In germline, CDR1 is SEHNR, CDR2 FQNEAQ (reference sequence). CDR3 length: 15 residues. CDR3 loop: CASSFRDRAYNEQFF. The CDR3 DNA reads TGTGCCAGCAGCTTCCGGGACAGAGCATACAATGAGCAGTTCTTC.

The chain has TRBV6-1 and TRBJ2-7, with D possibly TRBD2 on 6 matching bases. CDR1 and CDR2 (germline): MNHNS, SASEGT. The CDR3 has 14 amino acids. V was clipped by 4 bases and J by 5 bases, with 15 bases between them. The DNA of the CDR3 is TGTGCCAGCAGTGGGAGGGGTTCCCGTAACGAGCAGTACTTC. It translates to CASSGRGSRNEQYF.

V gene TRBV6-6 combines with J gene TRBJ1-6; 9 bases map to TRBD1. The CDR3 loop spans 16 amino acids. Germline CDR1 reads MNHNY; CDR2 reads SVGAGI (reference sequence). V gave up 2 bases and J gave up 8 bases; unmatched junction bases: 7. CDR3 residues: CASSYAWDREDSPLHF. In nucleotides, the CDR3 is TGTGCCAGCAGTTACGCCTGGGACAGGGAGGATTCACCCCTCCACTTT.

The chain has TRBV10-1 and TRBJ1-5; D may be TRBD1 (5 bases). The V end lost 7 bases, the J end lost 2 bases, and 15 bases lay between the germline ends. CDR3 length equals 15 residues. Germline V lookup: CDR1 WNHNN, CDR2 SYGVQD (reference sequence). The CDR3 DNA is TGCGCCAGCAATCGAGCGGGGGAAGGCAATCAGCCCCAGCATTTT. This gives the protein CASNRAGEGNQPQHF.

The rearrangement links TRBV10-1 to TRBJ2-7, with TRBD2 matching 7 bases. The CDR3 consists of 15 residues. Germline V gene lookup returns CDR1 WNHNN and CDR2 SYGVQD (reference sequence). V was pared by 6 bases and J by 1 base, with 9 bases of the junction left unmatched. The CDR3 DNA is TGCGCCAGCAGGGAGGGGTGGGGGGGATCCTACGAGCAGTACTTC. This encodes CASREGWGGSYEQYF.

The CDR3: CASSSGNRDTLRYF. As DNA, the CDR3 is TGTGCCAGCAGTAGTGGCAATAGGGACACCCTCAGGTATTTT. This chain uses TRBV6-5 with TRBJ2-3; the D gene is possibly TRBD1 (6 bases). The CDR3 sequence is 14 residues long. Germline CDR1 reads MNHEY; CDR2 reads SVGAGI. Trimming removed 5 bases at V and 14 bases at J, with 23 bases between.

This clone appeared a single time. This chain uses TRBV5-6 with TRBJ2-7, with TRBD2 identical over 11 bases. The CDR3 is 14 residues long. The trim removed 8 bases at V and 5 bases at J, leaving 9 bases unmatched. CDR1 and CDR2 (germline): SGHDT, YYEEEE. CDR3 bases: TGTGCCAGTGTGGGCACTAGCGGGGGTGACGAGCAGTACTTC. Protein: CASVGTSGGDEQYF.

The chain uses TRBV10-3 and TRBJ2-3; a possible D gene is TRBD2 (6 bases). Germline values: CDR1 ENHRY, CDR2 SYGVKD. This CDR3 has 15 residues. V lost 10 bases and J lost 2, with 19 bases in between. The CDR3 region has the DNA TGTGCCACCCAGATCGGGGGATCGAACACAGATACGCAGTATTTT. Its protein is CATQIGGSNTDTQYF.

This clone showed up just once. V is TRBV29-1 and J is TRBJ2-5, with D maybe TRBD2 (6 bases). V was clipped by 4 bases and J by 2 bases, with 8 bases between them. CDR1 is SQVTM and CDR2 is ANQGSEA in the germline V gene. The CDR3 spans 12 residues. CDR3 DNA sequence: TGCAGCGTTGGGGGGGTTCAAGAGACCCAGTACTTC. Its protein product is CSVGGVQETQYF.

This clone showed up just a few times. CDR3 loop: CASAPSGGDTQYF. For the CDR3, the DNA is TGTGCTAGTGCCCCAAGCGGAGGAGATACGCAGTATTTT. This chain connects TRBV12-5 to TRBJ2-3, with a weak D call TRBD2 (5 bases). The CDR3 covers 13 residues. The V end lost 7 bases, the J end lost 5 bases, and 13 bases lay between the germline ends. The germline V gene has CDR1 LGHNT and CDR2 FRNRAP.

This clone has a handful of counts. V usage is TRBV18 and J usage is TRBJ1-6; D remains unclear. Germline V gene data show CDR1 as KGHSH and CDR2 as LQKENI. The V gene lost 0 bases and the J gene lost 7 bases, with 10 bases spanning the gap. This CDR3 region has 15 residues. CDR3 coding DNA: TGTGCCAGCTCACCACCGAGCGGGCCAAATTCACCCCTCCACTTT. Translating it yields CASSPPSGPNSPLHF.

This clone has more than one count but fewer than ten. V is TRBV5-4 and J is TRBJ2-1; D might be TRBD2 (6 bases). The CDR3 is 17 residues long. CDR1 and CDR2 from the germline V gene are SGHNT and YYREEE (reference sequence). The V end lost 4 bases, the J end lost 7 bases, and 24 bases lay between the germline ends. CDR3: CASSQTSGTGGRNEQFF. In DNA, the CDR3 is TGTGCCAGCAGCCAAACTTCCGGGACTGGAGGGCGGAATGAGCAGTTCTTC.

The sample holds one count of this clone. This chain uses TRBV7-2 with TRBJ2-3; 8 bases fit TRBD1. V gave up 10 bases and J gave up 1 base; unmatched junction bases: 4. Looked up from germline, CDR1 is SGHTA and CDR2 is FQGNSA. The CDR3 extends over 13 amino acids. The CDR3 DNA follows: TGTGCCACCAAGACAGGGGGCACAGATACGCAGTATTTT. Translated, it gives CATKTGGTDTQYF.

The rearrangement uses TRBV5-1 and TRBJ2-3; D might be TRBD1 (6 bases). The germline V gene has CDR1 SGHRS and CDR2 YFSETQ. This CDR3 is 13 amino acids long. Trimming pared 5 bases from V and 2 bases from J, leaving 9 bases between. The CDR3 region is CASSEGDTDTQYF. The CDR3 nucleotides read TGCGCCAGCAGTGAGGGGGACACAGATACGCAGTATTTT.